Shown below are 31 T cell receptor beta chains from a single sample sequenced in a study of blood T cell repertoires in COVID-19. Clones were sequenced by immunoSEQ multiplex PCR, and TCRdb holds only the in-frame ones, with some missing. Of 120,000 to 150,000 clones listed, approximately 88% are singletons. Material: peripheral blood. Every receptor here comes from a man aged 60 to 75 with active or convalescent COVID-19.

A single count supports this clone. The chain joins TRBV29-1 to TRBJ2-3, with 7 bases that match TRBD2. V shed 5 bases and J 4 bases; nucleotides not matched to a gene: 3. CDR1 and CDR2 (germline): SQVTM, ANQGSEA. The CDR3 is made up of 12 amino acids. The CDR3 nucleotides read TGCAGCGTTAGGGAGGGCGCAGATACGCAGTATTTT. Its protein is CSVREGADTQYF.

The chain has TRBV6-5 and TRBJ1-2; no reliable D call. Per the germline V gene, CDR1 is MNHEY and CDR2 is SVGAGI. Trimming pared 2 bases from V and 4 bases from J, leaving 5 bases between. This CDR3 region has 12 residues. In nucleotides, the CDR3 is TGTGCCAGCAGTTACGGCCGCTATGGCTACACCTTC. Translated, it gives CASSYGRYGYTF.

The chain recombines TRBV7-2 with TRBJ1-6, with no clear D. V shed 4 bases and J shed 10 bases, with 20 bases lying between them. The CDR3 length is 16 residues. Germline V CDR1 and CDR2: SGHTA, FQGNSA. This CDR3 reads CASSSGLRALGSPLHF. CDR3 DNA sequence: TGTGCCAGCAGCTCAGGCTTGCGGGCTTTGGGGTCACCCCTCCACTTT. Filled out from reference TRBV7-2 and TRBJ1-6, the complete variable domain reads GAGVSQSPSNKVTEKGKDVELRCDPISGHTALYWYRQSLGQGLEFLIYFQGNSAPDKSGLPSDRFSAERTGGSVSTLTIQRTQQEDSAVYLCASSSGLRALGSPLHFGNGTRLTVT.

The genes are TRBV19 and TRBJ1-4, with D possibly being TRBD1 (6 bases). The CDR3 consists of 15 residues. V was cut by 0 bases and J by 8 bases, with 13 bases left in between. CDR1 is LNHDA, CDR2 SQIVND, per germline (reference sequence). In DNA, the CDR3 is TGTGCCAGTAGTATAGATCCAGGGGCGGTCGAAAAACTGTTTTTT. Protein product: CASSIDPGAVEKLFF.

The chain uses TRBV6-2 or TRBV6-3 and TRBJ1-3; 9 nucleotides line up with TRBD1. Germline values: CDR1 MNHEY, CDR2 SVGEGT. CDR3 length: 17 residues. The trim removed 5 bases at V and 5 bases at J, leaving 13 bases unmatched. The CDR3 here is CASSHDVGQGLRNTIYF. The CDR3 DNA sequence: TGTGCCAGCAGTCACGACGTGGGACAGGGATTACGAAACACCATATATTTT.

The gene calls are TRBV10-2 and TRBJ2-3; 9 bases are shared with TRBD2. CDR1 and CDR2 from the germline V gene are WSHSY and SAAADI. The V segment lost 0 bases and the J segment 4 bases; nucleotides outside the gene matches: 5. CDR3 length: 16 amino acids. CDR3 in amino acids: CASSESGSGRSDTQYF. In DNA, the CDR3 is TGCGCCAGCAGTGAGTCGGGTAGCGGGAGATCAGATACGCAGTATTTT.

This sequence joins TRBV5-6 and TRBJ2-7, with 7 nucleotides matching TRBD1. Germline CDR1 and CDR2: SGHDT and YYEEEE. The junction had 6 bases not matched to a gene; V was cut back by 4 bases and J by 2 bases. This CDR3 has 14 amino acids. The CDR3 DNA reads TGTGCCAGCAGCAAGGGGGCCTTGACCTACGAGCAGTACTTC. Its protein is CASSKGALTYEQYF.

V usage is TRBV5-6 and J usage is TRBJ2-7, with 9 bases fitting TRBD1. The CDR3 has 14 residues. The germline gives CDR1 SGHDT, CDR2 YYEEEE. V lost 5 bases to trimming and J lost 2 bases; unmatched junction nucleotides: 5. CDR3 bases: TGTGCCAGCAGGCCACGGGACAGGGCCTACGAGCAGTACTTC. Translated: CASRPRDRAYEQYF. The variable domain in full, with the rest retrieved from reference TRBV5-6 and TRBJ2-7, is DAGVTQSPTHLIKTRGQQVTLRCSPKSGHDTVSWYQQALGQGPQFIFQYYEEEERQRGNFPDRFSGHQFPNYSSELNVNALLLGDSALYLCASRPRDRAYEQYFGPGTRLTVT.

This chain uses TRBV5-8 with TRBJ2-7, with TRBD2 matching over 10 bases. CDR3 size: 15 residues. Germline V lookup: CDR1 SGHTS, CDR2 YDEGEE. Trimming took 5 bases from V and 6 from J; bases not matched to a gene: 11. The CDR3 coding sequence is TGTGCCAGCAGGAATCCTGGGACTAGCGTTTCCGAGCAGTACTTC. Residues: CASRNPGTSVSEQYF.

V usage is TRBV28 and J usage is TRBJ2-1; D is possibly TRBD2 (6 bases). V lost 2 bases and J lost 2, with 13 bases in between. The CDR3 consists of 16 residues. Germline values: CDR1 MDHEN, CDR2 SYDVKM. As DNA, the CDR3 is TGTGCCAGCAGTTTAGAGATGGGCGGGGCCTACAATGAGCAGTTCTTC. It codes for CASSLEMGGAYNEQFF.

In DNA, the CDR3 is TGCGCCGGACCCGGGACACCGAACACCGGGGAGCTGTTTTTT. The encoded protein is CAGPGTPNTGELFF. This rearrangement joins TRBV10-1 to TRBJ2-2; D is perhaps TRBD1 (6 bases). The V and J ends lost 11 bases and 0 bases respectively, with 13 bases between them. CDR3 length: 14 amino acids. Germline V CDR1 and CDR2: WNHNN, SYGVQD (reference sequence).

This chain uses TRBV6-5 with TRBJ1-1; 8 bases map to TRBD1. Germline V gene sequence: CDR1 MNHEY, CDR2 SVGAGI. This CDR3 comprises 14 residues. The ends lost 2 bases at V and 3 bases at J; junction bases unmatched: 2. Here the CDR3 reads CASSYTTGDTEAFF. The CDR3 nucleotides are TGTGCCAGCAGTTACACGACAGGGGACACTGAAGCTTTCTTT.

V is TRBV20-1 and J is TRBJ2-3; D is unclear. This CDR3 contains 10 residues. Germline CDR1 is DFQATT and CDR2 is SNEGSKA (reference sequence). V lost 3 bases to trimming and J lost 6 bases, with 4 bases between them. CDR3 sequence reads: CSASSDTQYF. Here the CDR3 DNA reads TGCAGTGCTAGCTCTGATACGCAGTATTTT.

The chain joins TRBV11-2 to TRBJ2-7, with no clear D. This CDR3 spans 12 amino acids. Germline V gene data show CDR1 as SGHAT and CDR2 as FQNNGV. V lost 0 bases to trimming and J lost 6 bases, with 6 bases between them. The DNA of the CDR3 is TGTGCCAGCAGCTTAGAACTTGGCGAGCAGTACTTC. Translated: CASSLELGEQYF. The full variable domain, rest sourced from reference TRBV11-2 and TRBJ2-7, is EAGVAQSPRYKIIEKRQSVAFWCNPISGHATLYWYQQILGQGPKLLIQFQNNGVVDDSQLPKDRFSAERLKGVDSTLKIQPAKLEDSAVYLCASSLELGEQYFGPGTRLTVT.

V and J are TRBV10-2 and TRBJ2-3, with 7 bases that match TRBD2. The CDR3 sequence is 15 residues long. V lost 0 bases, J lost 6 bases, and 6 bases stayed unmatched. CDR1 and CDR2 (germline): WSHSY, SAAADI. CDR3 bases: TGCGCCAGCAGTGAGTCGGCTAGCGGCCTTGATACGCAGTATTTT. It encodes CASSESASGLDTQYF.

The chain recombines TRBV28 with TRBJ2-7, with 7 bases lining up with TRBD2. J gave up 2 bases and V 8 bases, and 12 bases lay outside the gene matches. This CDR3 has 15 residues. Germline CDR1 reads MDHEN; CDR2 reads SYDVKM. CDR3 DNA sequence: TGTGCCAGCGGCTTGACTAGCCTAATCACCTACGAGCAGTACTTC. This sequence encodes CASGLTSLITYEQYF.

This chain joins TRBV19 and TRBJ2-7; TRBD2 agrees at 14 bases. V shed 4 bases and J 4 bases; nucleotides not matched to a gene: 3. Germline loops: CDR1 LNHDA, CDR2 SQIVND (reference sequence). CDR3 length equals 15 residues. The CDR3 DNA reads TGTGCCAGTAGTACGGGGACTAGCGGGAGTTACGAGCAGTACTTC. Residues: CASSTGTSGSYEQYF.

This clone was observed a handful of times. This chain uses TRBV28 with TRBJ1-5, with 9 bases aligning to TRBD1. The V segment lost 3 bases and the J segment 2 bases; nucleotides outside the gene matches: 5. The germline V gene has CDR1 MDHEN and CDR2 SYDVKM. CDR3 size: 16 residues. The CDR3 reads CASSLGQGSGNQPQHF. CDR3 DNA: TGTGCCAGCAGTTTGGGACAGGGAAGCGGCAATCAGCCCCAGCATTTT.

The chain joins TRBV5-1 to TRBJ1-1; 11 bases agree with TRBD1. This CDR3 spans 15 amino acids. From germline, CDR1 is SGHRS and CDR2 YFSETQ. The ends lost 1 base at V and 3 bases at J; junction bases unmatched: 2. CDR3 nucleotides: TGCGCCAGCAGCTTGAGGACAGGGGGCGACACTGAAGCTTTCTTT. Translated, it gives CASSLRTGGDTEAFF.

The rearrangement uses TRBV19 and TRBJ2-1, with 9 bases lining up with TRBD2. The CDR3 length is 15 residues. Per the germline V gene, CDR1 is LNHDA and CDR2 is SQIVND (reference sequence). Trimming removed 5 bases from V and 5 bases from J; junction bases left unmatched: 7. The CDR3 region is CASSVAGASDNEQFF. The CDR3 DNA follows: TGTGCCAGTAGTGTAGCGGGAGCCAGTGACAATGAGCAGTTCTTC.

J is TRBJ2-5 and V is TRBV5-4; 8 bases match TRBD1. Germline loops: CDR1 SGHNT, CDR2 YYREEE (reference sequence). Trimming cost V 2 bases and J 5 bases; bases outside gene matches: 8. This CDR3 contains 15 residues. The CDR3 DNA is TGTGCCAGCAGCTTAAGGCAGGGGGCCGGGGAGACCCAGTACTTC. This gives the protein CASSLRQGAGETQYF.

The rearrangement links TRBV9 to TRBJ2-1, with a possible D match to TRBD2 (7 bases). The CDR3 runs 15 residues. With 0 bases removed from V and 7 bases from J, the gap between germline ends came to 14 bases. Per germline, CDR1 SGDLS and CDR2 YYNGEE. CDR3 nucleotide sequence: TGTGCCAGCAGCGTAGCTGGGGGGGCGGTAAATGAGCAGTTCTTC. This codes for CASSVAGGAVNEQFF.

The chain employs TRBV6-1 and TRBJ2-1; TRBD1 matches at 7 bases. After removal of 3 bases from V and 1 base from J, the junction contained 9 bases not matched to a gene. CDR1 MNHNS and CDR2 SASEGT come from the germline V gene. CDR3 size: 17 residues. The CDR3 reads CASSDPPGGRSYNEQFF. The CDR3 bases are TGTGCCAGCAGTGACCCCCCAGGGGGAAGGTCCTACAATGAGCAGTTCTTC.

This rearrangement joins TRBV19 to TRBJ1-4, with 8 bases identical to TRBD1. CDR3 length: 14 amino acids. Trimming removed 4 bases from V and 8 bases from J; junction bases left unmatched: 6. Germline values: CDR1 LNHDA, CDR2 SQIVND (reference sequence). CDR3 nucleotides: TGTGCCAGTAGTACGGACAGGGTCTTCGAAAAACTGTTTTTT. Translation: CASSTDRVFEKLFF.

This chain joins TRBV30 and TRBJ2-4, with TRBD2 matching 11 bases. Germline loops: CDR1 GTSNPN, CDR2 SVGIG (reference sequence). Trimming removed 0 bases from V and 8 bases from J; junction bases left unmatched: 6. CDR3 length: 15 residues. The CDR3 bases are TGTGCCTGGAGTGTTCTAGCGGGAGGAAGGGACATTCAGTACTTC. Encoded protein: CAWSVLAGGRDIQYF.

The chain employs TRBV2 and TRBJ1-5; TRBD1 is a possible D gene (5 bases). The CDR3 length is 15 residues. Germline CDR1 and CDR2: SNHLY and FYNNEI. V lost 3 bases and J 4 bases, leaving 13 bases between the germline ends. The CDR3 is CASSDQGVVNQPQHF. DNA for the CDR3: TGTGCCAGCAGTGACCAGGGTGTCGTGAATCAGCCCCAGCATTTT.

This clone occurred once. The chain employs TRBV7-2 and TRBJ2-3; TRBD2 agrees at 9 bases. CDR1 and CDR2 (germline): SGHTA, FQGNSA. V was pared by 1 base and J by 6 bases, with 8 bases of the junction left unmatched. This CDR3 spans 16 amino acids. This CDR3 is CASSLVLAGRTDTQYF. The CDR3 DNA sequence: TGTGCCAGCAGCTTAGTGCTAGCGGGACGAACGGATACGCAGTATTTT.

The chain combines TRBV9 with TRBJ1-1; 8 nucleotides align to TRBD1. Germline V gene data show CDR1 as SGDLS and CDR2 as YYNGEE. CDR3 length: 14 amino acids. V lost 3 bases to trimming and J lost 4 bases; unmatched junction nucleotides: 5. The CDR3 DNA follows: TGTGCCAGCAGCGCAAGACAGGGGTCCACTGAAGCTTTCTTT. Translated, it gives CASSARQGSTEAFF.

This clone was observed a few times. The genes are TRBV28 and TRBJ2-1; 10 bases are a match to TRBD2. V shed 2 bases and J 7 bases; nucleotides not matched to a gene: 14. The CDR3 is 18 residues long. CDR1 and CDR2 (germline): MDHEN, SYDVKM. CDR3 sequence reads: CASSLRILGTSVGNEQFF. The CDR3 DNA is TGTGCCAGCAGTTTAAGGATTTTGGGGACTAGCGTAGGAAATGAGCAGTTCTTC.

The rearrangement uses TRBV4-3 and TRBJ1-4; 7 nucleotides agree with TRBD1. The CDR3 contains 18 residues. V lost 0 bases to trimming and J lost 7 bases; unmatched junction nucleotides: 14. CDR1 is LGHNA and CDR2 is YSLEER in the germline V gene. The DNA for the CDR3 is TGCGCCAGCAGCCAAGATATAAGGGGATCGGGACAGTCTGAAAAACTGTTTTTT. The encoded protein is CASSQDIRGSGQSEKLFF.

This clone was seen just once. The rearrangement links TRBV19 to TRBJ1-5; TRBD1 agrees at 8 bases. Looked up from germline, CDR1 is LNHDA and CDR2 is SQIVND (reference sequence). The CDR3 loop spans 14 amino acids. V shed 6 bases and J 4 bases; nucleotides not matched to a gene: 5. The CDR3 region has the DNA TGTGCCAGTAGAGAGACAGGGGTTAATCAGCCCCAGCATTTT. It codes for CASRETGVNQPQHF.